Listed here are 20 T cell receptor beta chains from one sample, sequenced in a study of T cell repertoires in cytomegalovirus infection. From the reads, TCRdb called clonotypes with MiXCR, one entry per CDR3 protein. The sample yields 700,000 to 850,000 distinct CDR3 sequences, approximately 32% seen once. For these TCRs, the target antigens are not known. Sequencing used cultured CD8+ T cells from PBMCs, obtained from culture after CMV antigen stimulation. These receptors were taken from a human donor in good health (CMV status not recorded). Some clones in this sample may be carry-over from other donors' samples.

In its sample, this clonotype was seen a few times. The V call is TRBV10-2, the J call TRBJ1-1; the match to TRBD1 covers 8 bases. The CDR3 runs 17 residues. V shed 6 bases, J shed 0 bases, and the junction held 12 bases outside the gene matches. Germline CDR1 WSHSY, CDR2 SAAADI. In DNA, the CDR3 is TGCGCCAGCAGGGACTCTCCGGGACAGGTCATGAACACTGAAGCTTTCTTT. It translates to CASRDSPGQVMNTEAFF.

V is TRBV6-6 and J is TRBJ1-4; D remains unclear. This CDR3 is 12 amino acids long. The germline V and J ends were trimmed by 0 bases and 8 bases, with 4 bases remaining between them. The germline V gene has CDR1 MNHNY and CDR2 SVGAGI (reference sequence). In nucleotides, the CDR3 is TGTGCCAGCAGTTACTCGAGGGAAAAACTGTTTTTT. Translated: CASSYSREKLFF.

In DNA form, the CDR3 reads TGTGCCAGCAGTGATGTCGGCAGTAGCTCCTACAATGAGCAGTTCTTC. It yields the protein CASSDVGSSSYNEQFF. This sequence joins TRBV2 and TRBJ2-1; D call uncertain. The CDR3 sequence is 16 residues long. V was cut by 3 bases and J by 0 bases, with 12 bases left in between. CDR1 SNHLY and CDR2 FYNNEI come from the germline V gene.

With respect to this clonotype: The junction and the germline gene differ at one end; a read error may be behind it. The chain recombines TRBV7-6 with TRBJ2-3, with D perhaps TRBD1 or TRBD2 (6 bases each). The CDR3 extends over 15 amino acids. CDR1 is SGHVS and CDR2 is FNYEAQ in the germline V gene. CDR3 sequence (DNA): TGTGCTAGCAGCTTAGGGGGTGCGGGGCGGTGGCCGCAGTATTTT. Its translation is CASSLGGAGRWPQYF.

This chain joins TRBV7-9 and TRBJ1-2, with 7 bases identical to TRBD1. This CDR3 is 14 amino acids long. Germline CDR1 SEHNR, CDR2 FQNEAQ (reference sequence). The J segment lost 4 bases and the V segment lost 6 bases, leaving 8 bases of the junction unmatched. The CDR3 DNA sequence: TGTGCCAGCAGATCCGGACAGGTCTTCTATGGCTACACCTTC. Translation gives CASRSGQVFYGYTF.

This clonotype was observed at least ten times. The V call is TRBV7-9, the J call TRBJ2-3; tentative D call: TRBD2 (6 bases). Germline V gives CDR1 SEHNR, CDR2 FQNEAQ (reference sequence). The CDR3 runs 15 residues. Deletions cut 5 bases from V and 0 bases from J, with 12 bases between. This chain's CDR3 is CASSGAGTSTDTQYF. The CDR3, as DNA: TGTGCCAGCAGCGGGGCGGGGACTAGCACAGATACGCAGTATTTT.

The rearrangement links TRBV4-1 to TRBJ2-1, with D possibly called TRBD1 or TRBD2 (5 bases each). Trimming cost V 2 bases and J 5 bases, with 10 bases left between them. Germline CDR1 is MGHRA and CDR2 is YSYEKL. The CDR3 length is 14 residues. The CDR3 protein is CASSQPGRDNEQFF. The CDR3 DNA reads TGCGCCAGCAGCCAACCAGGGCGGGACAATGAGCAGTTCTTC.

The J gene is TRBJ2-1, the V gene TRBV27, with 8 bases lining up with TRBD2. From germline, CDR1 is MNHEY and CDR2 SMNVEV (reference sequence). CDR3 size: 16 residues. V gave up 0 bases and J gave up 5 bases; unmatched junction bases: 6. CDR3 sequence reads: CASSLSKAGGHNEQFF. CDR3 nucleotide sequence: TGTGCCAGCAGTTTATCGAAGGCGGGGGGCCACAATGAGCAGTTCTTC.

This chain connects TRBV10-3 to TRBJ2-5, with D unresolved. There are 14 residues in the CDR3. The V end was cut by 0 bases, the J end by 5 bases, with 10 bases between. Germline V gene data show CDR1 as ENHRY and CDR2 as SYGVKD. As DNA, the CDR3 is TGTGCCATCAGTGAGTCTCTGGGCGCGGAGACCCAGTACTTC. Protein sequence: CAISESLGAETQYF.

J is TRBJ2-5 and V is TRBV7-8; 8 nucleotides line up with TRBD1. The CDR3 extends over 17 amino acids. Trimming at V came to 5 bases and at J to 3 bases, leaving 14 bases not matched to a gene. The germline gives CDR1 SGHVS, CDR2 FQNEAQ. The CDR3 DNA reads TGTGCCAGCAGCCCGCCCGGACAGGGTTTGGTAGAAGAGACCCAGTACTTC. This codes for CASSPPGQGLVEETQYF.

This rearrangement joins TRBV12-3 or TRBV12-4 to TRBJ1-5; perhaps TRBD1 as D (5 bases). This CDR3 is 16 amino acids long. V shed 5 bases and J shed 6 bases, with 20 bases lying between them. CDR3 in amino acids: CASSPHWQGGGQPQHF. In DNA, the CDR3 is TGTGCCAGCAGTCCCCACTGGCAGGGAGGAGGTCAGCCCCAGCATTTT.

J is TRBJ2-2 and V is TRBV28; 8 bases are shared with TRBD1. The V segment lost 5 bases and the J segment 3 bases; nucleotides outside the gene matches: 5. Germline assignment: CDR1 MDHEN and CDR2 SYDVKM. CDR3 size: 15 residues. DNA for the CDR3: TGTGCCAGCAGTCCGGACAGGGAGGACACCGGGGAGCTGTTTTTT. This gives the protein CASSPDREDTGELFF.

The V and J genes are TRBV12-3 or TRBV12-4 and TRBJ1-2; no definite D call. V lost 0 bases to trimming and J lost 1 base, with 6 bases between them. CDR3 size: 14 residues. The chain's CDR3 is CASSLAGNNYGYTF. DNA of the CDR3: TGTGCCAGCAGTTTAGCAGGGAATAACTATGGCTACACCTTC.

The V gene is TRBV6-2 or TRBV6-3, the J gene TRBJ2-1, with a weak D call TRBD2 (5 bases). Trimming left V 5 bases short and J 6 bases short, with 11 bases between. Germline V gives CDR1 MNHEY, CDR2 SVGEGT. The CDR3 has 13 residues. Here the CDR3 reads CASSKRTVNEQFF. The DNA of the CDR3 is TGTGCCAGCAGTAAAAGGACTGTCAATGAGCAGTTCTTC.

This clonotype was seen only a few times. This chain connects TRBV12-3 or TRBV12-4 to TRBJ2-1, with TRBD1 matching 7 bases. The CDR3 totals 13 residues. The J segment lost 9 bases and the V segment lost 5 bases, leaving 7 bases of the junction unmatched. CDR3 DNA sequence: TGTGCCAGCAGTCTACTAGGGACAGTTGAGCAGTTCTTC. Its protein product is CASSLLGTVEQFF.

This clonotype was picked up one time. Written as DNA, the CDR3 is TGTGTCAGCAGCTGGGGAGATAACTCCTACGAGCAGTACGTC. Protein sequence: CVSSWGDNSYEQYV. The chain couples TRBV7-4 to TRBJ2-7; perhaps TRBD2 as D (5 bases). Germline CDR1 SGHVT, CDR2 SQSDAQ. CDR3 length equals 14 residues.

This clonotype was found many times. V and J are TRBV7-2 and TRBJ2-5, with D perhaps matching TRBD2 (7 bases). The CDR3 has 15 residues. Germline V gives CDR1 SGHTA, CDR2 FQGNSA. V lost 0 bases and J lost 2, with 10 bases in between. The CDR3 sequence is CASSLAGGQQETQYF. For the CDR3, the DNA is TGTGCCAGCAGCTTAGCCGGGGGGCAGCAAGAGACCCAGTACTTC.

The chain is built from TRBV27 and TRBJ1-1; unclear D gene. Trimming cost V 2 bases and J 8 bases, with 12 bases left between them. Germline CDR1 MNHEY, CDR2 SMNVEV (reference sequence). The CDR3 is 13 residues long. CDR3 loop: CASSLGREGEAFF. The CDR3 DNA follows: TGTGCCAGCAGTTTAGGGCGGGAGGGAGAAGCTTTCTTT.

V and J are TRBV24-1 and TRBJ2-3, with a possible D match to TRBD1 (6 bases). The CDR3 sequence is 14 residues long. CDR1 is KGHDR and CDR2 is SFDVKD in the germline V gene. V lost 5 bases and J 7 bases, leaving 15 bases between the germline ends. CDR3 sequence: CATSASRGTNTQYF. In DNA form, the CDR3 reads TGTGCCACCAGTGCCTCTAGGGGGACAAATACGCAGTATTTT.

This clonotype was picked up a small number of times. V usage is TRBV10-3 and J usage is TRBJ2-1; 7 nucleotides align to TRBD1. CDR1 is ENHRY, CDR2 SYGVKD, per germline. J gave up 4 bases and V 6 bases, and 3 bases lay outside the gene matches. The CDR3 is made up of 13 amino acids. The CDR3 DNA sequence: TGTGCCATCAGGACAGGGCAGTACAATGAGCAGTTCTTC. It specifies CAIRTGQYNEQFF.